The entry that follows covers one T cell receptor (beta chain) sequence. Its target is not known. The data stem from a study of monozygotic twins with inflammatory bowel disease. Findings and limits, study-wide: Different subtypes (of T cells) could not be told apart from one another. Especially with disease activity, IBD patients shared fewer clonotypes with others than healthy twins did.

This CDR3 spans 15 amino acids. Germline V CDR1 and CDR2: MNHNS, SASEGT. Whole blood, unsorted for T cells, was the source of total RNA. The authors made each sample's cDNA in eight separate reactions. TCRdb reprocessed the 5' RACE reads and stores each CDR3 protein as one record, lacking DNA. This repertoire includes 300,000 to 350,000 distinct CDR3 sequences. The sequence was collected from a human donor with ulcerative colitis or Crohn's disease, or a healthy co-twin of an affected twin (not recorded which). This sequence joins TRBV6-1 and TRBJ1-1; without DNA, the TCRdb call of TRBD1 cannot be checked. Sample: blood. The CDR3 sequence is CASILQGATNTEAFF.